This T cell receptor beta chain was sequenced during a study of T cells in Graves' hyperthyroidism and ophthalmopathy. Study-wide context: Initial diagnosis, before any treatment, was when peripheral blood was collected.

TCR beta CDR3 regions were amplified from RNA. A first-round RT-PCR of the TCR CDR3 used the HTBI primer set. TCRdb processed the multiplex PCR reads anew with MiXCR; each CDR3 protein has one entry. The table lists more than 450,000 distinct CDR3 sequences, just under 20% of them singletons. Uncontrolled infections, other autoimmune diseases, pregnancy or lactation led to exclusion of patients. Extraction of PBMCs used 8 to 10 ml of fresh peripheral blood. Germline CDR1 and CDR2: MDHEN and SYDVKM. With 1 base clipped from V and 4 bases from J, the junction kept 10 bases outside the gene matches. The CDR3 has 16 amino acids. This clonotype has at least ten counts. Its antigen is unidentified. The study's findings and limits: The model predicted ophthalmopathy a median roughly six months before onset.

The source is a man in his forties with Graves' ophthalmopathy. The rearrangement joins TRBV28 to TRBJ2-7; TRBD1 aligns across 7 bases. The sequencing sample was made of blood. In nucleotides, the CDR3 is TGTGCCAGCAGTTTATTAGACAGATTGGACAGGTACGAGCAGTACTTC. Amino acid sequence: CASSLLDRLDRYEQYF.